This TCR beta chain came from a study of beta chain features in type 1 diabetes. Study as a whole: Examination of sorted cells across all samples involved over 85,000,000 cells. The study's findings and limits: Comparison showed that naive, central memory and Treg TCRB repertoires appeared more similar among patients than among healthy donors. Within each of all four CD4+ subsets, Type 1 diabetes patients had TCRB CDR3s that were moderately but significantly shorter. Patients and controls would be equally affected if PCR favored shorter templates.

The junction had 9 bases not matched to a gene; V was cut back by 4 bases and J by 7 bases. This CDR3 is built from 13 residues. Germline CDR1 and CDR2: SQVTM and ANQGSEA. Sequencing targeted expressed TCRB transcripts, as all isolated RNA had been reverse transcribed. TCRdb's copy holds only in-frame clones and misses some; the assay was immunoSEQ multiplex PCR. The sample has about 250,000 clones, roughly a tenth seen once. Notes on this clone: The target antigen is unknown.

CD4+ cells of the naive, central memory, regulatory and stem cell-like memory types were sorted via CD45RO/CCR7/CD25/CD127/CD95/CD27. The chain links TRBV29-1 to TRBJ1-1, with 7 bases matching TRBD1. The sequencing sample was made of naive CD4+ T cells from blood. This TCR was recovered from a man aged 30 to 45 with type 1 diabetes. The CDR3 DNA is TGCAGCGTTGCTTGGGACAGCGAGGATGAAGCTTTCTTT. Translation gives CSVAWDSEDEAFF.